These 20 T cell receptor beta chains share one sample of origin, sequenced in a study of T cell changes during pregnancy in multiple sclerosis. Clones were read by immunoSEQ multiplex PCR, and TCRdb kept only the in-frame ones, dropping some. The repertoire consists of around 36,000 clones, with 92% occurring once and the leading ten covering 10% to 15%. The sample here was CD8+ T cells from peripheral blood mononuclear cells, taken in the first trimester of pregnancy. The receptors stem from a female donor with multiple sclerosis, enrolled in a pregnancy study.

In its sample, this clone was seen a few times. The V gene is TRBV9, the J gene TRBJ1-1; TRBD1 is a possible D gene (5 bases). Per the germline V gene, CDR1 is SGDLS and CDR2 is YYNGEE. CDR3 length: 15 amino acids. Trimming took 4 bases from V and 1 from J, leaving 14 bases between them. CDR3 sequence reads: CASSSETGQNTEAFF. DNA of the CDR3: TGTGCCAGCAGCTCCGAAACAGGACAGAACACTGAAGCTTTCTTT.

The count of this clone is one. The chain is built from TRBV5-1 and TRBJ2-5; 9 nucleotides agree with TRBD1. V lost 2 bases and J lost 2; bases outside the gene matches: 1. Germline V lookup: CDR1 SGHRS, CDR2 YFSETQ. This CDR3 has 14 residues. The CDR3 reads CASSLGTGQETQYF. The DNA for the CDR3 is TGCGCCAGCAGCTTAGGGACAGGGCAAGAGACCCAGTACTTC.

The chain recombines TRBV5-6 with TRBJ1-2, with a weak D call TRBD1 (5 bases). CDR1 and CDR2 (germline): SGHDT, YYEEEE. V gave up 6 bases and J gave up 7 bases, with 13 bases separating them. The CDR3 length is 12 residues. CDR3 in DNA: TGTGCCAGCACGGTGGGAGGGGTTGGCTACACCTTC. Encoded protein: CASTVGGVGYTF.

The rearrangement links TRBV21-1 to TRBJ2-1; the table's D call, TRBD1, was not checked against the DNA. TRBV21-1 is given as a pseudogene. This CDR3 is 16 amino acids long. The DNA of the CDR3 is TGTGCCAGCAGCAAAGGGGACAGGGGGGCCTACAATGAGCAGTTCTTC. This encodes CASSKGDRGAYNEQFF.

The chain is built from TRBV2 and TRBJ1-4, with D uncertain. V was cut by 9 bases and J by 5 bases, with 16 bases left in between. CDR1 SNHLY and CDR2 FYNNEI come from the germline V gene. The CDR3 has 14 residues. Here the CDR3 reads CASGPWQRNEKLFF. The DNA for the CDR3 is TGTGCCAGTGGTCCGTGGCAAAGAAATGAAAAACTGTTTTTT.

This chain uses TRBV13 with TRBJ1-1; 11 bases map to TRBD1. Unmatched junction bases numbered 8, after V lost 5 bases and J lost 0 bases. Germline CDR1 and CDR2: PRHDT and FYEKMQ (reference sequence). The CDR3 is 17 amino acids. As DNA, the CDR3 is TGTGCCAGCAGCCGACGGACAGGGGGCTCGGTGAACACTGAAGCTTTCTTT. Its translation: CASSRRTGGSVNTEAFF.

In this sample, this clone turned up once. V is TRBV7-9 and J is TRBJ2-7; possibly TRBD1 for D (6 bases). Trimming cost V 5 bases and J 4 bases, with 9 bases left between them. The germline V gene encodes CDR1 SEHNR and CDR2 FQNEAQ (reference sequence). This CDR3 spans 12 amino acids. CDR3 sequence (DNA): TGTGCCAGCAGCCAGACAGGATACGAGCAGTACTTC. Its translation is CASSQTGYEQYF.

Notes on this clone: Its ends do not fully match the called genes, so a read error is possible. This chain uses TRBV7-7 with TRBJ2-5, with no clear D. The V gene's germline CDR1 is SSHAT and CDR2 FNYEAQ (reference sequence). The CDR3 consists of 15 residues. CDR3 in DNA: TGTGCTAGCAGCTTTGACCCCTCAAGAGGAGAGACCCAGTACTTC. This translates into CASSFDPSRGETQYF.

The chain recombines TRBV27 with TRBJ1-2; a possible D gene is TRBD1 (5 bases). Germline V lookup: CDR1 MNHEY, CDR2 SMNVEV (reference sequence). There are 16 residues in the CDR3. V was trimmed by 3 bases and J by 5 bases, leaving 19 bases between them. The CDR3 loop reads CASSLAPQENLYGYTF. The CDR3 DNA reads TGTGCCAGCAGTTTGGCGCCACAGGAGAACCTTTATGGCTACACCTTC.

The chain carries TRBV5-1 and TRBJ2-5, with a tentative D call TRBD1 (5 bases). CDR3 size: 15 residues. The germline CDR1 and CDR2 sequences are SGHRS and YFSETQ. V was shortened by 0 bases and J by 5 bases, with 14 bases between the two germline ends. CDR3 in amino acids: CASSLGPGHSETQYF. As DNA, the CDR3 is TGCGCCAGCAGCTTGGGTCCAGGACACTCGGAGACCCAGTACTTC. The complete variable domain, with remaining parts taken from reference TRBV5-1 and TRBJ2-5, reads KAGVTQTPRYLIKTRGQQVTLSCSPISGHRSVSWYQQTPGQGLQFLFEYFSETQRNKGNFPGRFSGRQFSNSRSEMNVSTLELGDSALYLCASSLGPGHSETQYFGPGTRLLVL.

The chain combines TRBV15 with TRBJ2-1, with 15 bases identical to TRBD2. Trimming cost V 0 bases and J 1 base; bases outside gene matches: 7. CDR1 LNHNV and CDR2 YYDKDF come from the germline V gene (reference sequence). CDR3 length equals 20 residues. CDR3 nucleotide sequence: TGTGCCACCAGCAGAGATCGGGGACTAGCGGGGGGAATTTCCTACAATGAGCAGTTCTTC. Translation gives CATSRDRGLAGGISYNEQFF. Full variable domain (rest looked up from reference TRBV15 and TRBJ2-1): DAMVIQNPRYQVTQFGKPVTLSCSQTLNHNVMYWYQQKSSQAPKLLFHYYDKDFNNEADTPDNFQSRRPNTSFCFLDIRSPGLGDTAMYLCATSRDRGLAGGISYNEQFFGPGTRLTVL.

This clone was recorded once. The rearrangement uses TRBV27 and TRBJ2-7; 9 bases fit TRBD1. The germline V gene has CDR1 MNHEY and CDR2 SMNVEV (reference sequence). This CDR3 is built from 14 residues. V lost 5 bases to trimming and J lost 2 bases; unmatched junction nucleotides: 4. The CDR3 region has the DNA TGTGCCAGCAGTACCGGGACAGGGCCCTACGAGCAGTACTTC. It yields the protein CASSTGTGPYEQYF.

The gene calls are TRBV5-6 and TRBJ2-1, with D possibly matching TRBD1 (5 bases). The germline CDR1 and CDR2 sequences are SGHDT and YYEEEE. This CDR3 has 16 residues. Trimming took 1 base from V and 0 from J, leaving 11 bases between them. The CDR3 sequence: CASSLWTPHSYNEQFF. The CDR3 DNA reads TGTGCCAGCAGCTTGTGGACACCACACTCCTACAATGAGCAGTTCTTC.

This clone was counted only a few times. V usage is TRBV6-5 and J usage is TRBJ1-1, with 8 bases matching TRBD1. This CDR3 has 13 residues. J lost 7 bases, V lost 10 bases, and 11 bases had no gene match. The germline V gene has CDR1 MNHEY and CDR2 SVGAGI. The DNA of the CDR3 is TGTGCCACGCGTGAAGGACAGGGCAATGAAGCTTTCTTT. Amino acid sequence: CATREGQGNEAFF.

The rearrangement joins TRBV7-9 to TRBJ1-1, with D unresolved. CDR3 size: 11 residues. Germline-derived CDR1 and CDR2 are SEHNR and FQNEAQ (reference sequence). The ends were cut back, 8 bases at V and 4 bases at J, with 8 bases in the middle. The CDR3 nucleotides are TGTGCCAGCGCAGGAGGCACTGAAGCTTTCTTT. This gives the protein CASAGGTEAFF.

The chain uses TRBV29-1 and TRBJ1-2; no clear D. This CDR3 is built from 13 residues. Germline V gene data show CDR1 as SQVTM and CDR2 as ANQGSEA. Trimming took off 4 bases at V and 8 bases at J, with 17 bases between the two ends. CDR3 nucleotides: TGCAGCGTTGTAGACACCCCCCAAGCGGGCTACACCTTC. As protein: CSVVDTPQAGYTF.

The J gene is TRBJ2-3, the V gene TRBV4-1, with unresolved D. Trimming pared 1 base from V and 5 bases from J, leaving 7 bases between. Germline-derived CDR1 and CDR2 are MGHRA and YSYEKL. This CDR3 region has 13 residues. The CDR3 region has the DNA TGCGCCAGCAGCCAAGGAGGAGAAGATACGCAGTATTTT. Its protein is CASSQGGEDTQYF.

The J gene is TRBJ2-7, the V gene TRBV7-9; no definite D call. In germline, CDR1 is SEHNR, CDR2 FQNEAQ (reference sequence). The CDR3 sequence is 12 residues long. Between the trimmed V and J ends, which lost 3 bases and 0 bases, there was a span of 3 bases. The CDR3 here is CASSFSSYEQYF. CDR3 sequence (DNA): TGTGCCAGCAGCTTCAGCTCCTACGAGCAGTACTTC.

This clone was recorded only once. This chain joins TRBV2 and TRBJ1-1; the match to TRBD1 covers 7 bases. The germline gives CDR1 SNHLY, CDR2 FYNNEI. The CDR3 extends over 13 amino acids. Trimming took 6 bases from V and 4 from J; bases not matched to a gene: 5. Here the CDR3 reads CASRTGWGTEAFF. In DNA, the CDR3 is TGTGCCAGCAGGACAGGGTGGGGCACTGAAGCTTTCTTT.

The chain uses TRBV5-6 and TRBJ1-1; 10 nucleotides agree with TRBD1. After removal of 3 bases from V and 6 bases from J, the junction contained 2 bases not matched to a gene. Germline assignment: CDR1 SGHDT and CDR2 YYEEEE. The CDR3 extends over 13 amino acids. The CDR3 DNA reads TGTGCCAGCAGCTGGACAGGGGGAGCTGAAGCTTTCTTT. It yields the protein CASSWTGGAEAFF.